This is a list of T cell receptor beta chains from one sample in a study of blood T cell repertoires in COVID-19. Repertoires were generated with immunoSEQ multiplex PCR, while TCRdb's copy carries only in-frame clones and drops some. This sample has approximately 73,000 clones, with 70% to 85% found just once. The sequenced material came from peripheral blood. The receptor source for this set is a woman in her 70s with acute or convalescent COVID-19. The CDR3 runs from the conserved cysteine through the conserved F or W. Fields, in order: CDR3 protein, CDR3 DNA, clone size, J gene, V gene, D gene, CDR3 length. D genes are given only for firm matches. A row's size may be missing; if present it is once, few, many or a size class.

CDR3: CASSLAGVSYEQYF
DNA: TGTGCCAGCAGTTTAGCGGGGGTTTCCTACGAGCAGTACTTC
size: NA
J: TRBJ2-7
V: TRBV28
D: TRBD2
length: 14

CDR3: CASSGLVVYEQYF
DNA: TGTGCCAGCAGTGGGCTAGTAGTCTACGAGCAGTACTTC
size: NA
J: TRBJ2-7
V: TRBV2
D: NA
length: 13

CDR3: CSVGTSGTDTQYF
DNA: TGCAGCGTCGGGACTAGCGGCACAGATACGCAGTATTTT
size: NA
J: TRBJ2-3
V: TRBV29-1
D: TRBD2
length: 13

CDR3: CASSLSSYEQYF
DNA: TGTGCCAGCAGCCTAAGCTCCTACGAGCAGTACTTC
size: NA
J: TRBJ2-7
V: TRBV7-2
D: NA
length: 12

CDR3: CASSRTGDYGYTF
DNA: TGTGCCAGTAGTCGGACAGGGGATTATGGCTACACCTTC
size: NA
J: TRBJ1-2
V: TRBV19
D: TRBD1
length: 13

CDR3: CAASQGTGELFF
DNA: TGTGCCGCCTCGCAGGGGACCGGGGAGCTGTTTTTT
size: few
J: TRBJ2-2
V: TRBV7-2
D: NA
length: 12

CDR3: CASSLTSSSYEQYF
DNA: TGTGCCAGCAGCTTGACCTCTAGCTCCTACGAGCAGTACTTC
size: NA
J: TRBJ2-7
V: TRBV5-6
D: NA
length: 14

CDR3: CSVQGGTGELFF
DNA: TGCAGCGTACAGGGAGGGACCGGGGAGCTGTTTTTT
size: NA
J: TRBJ2-2
V: TRBV29-1
D: NA
length: 12

CDR3: CASSERLLAYNEQFF
DNA: TGTGCCAGCAGTGAAAGACTACTCGCCTACAATGAGCAGTTCTTC
size: NA
J: TRBJ2-1
V: TRBV2
D: NA
length: 15

CDR3: CASILRGTDTQYF
DNA: TGTGCCAGCATCCTGAGGGGCACAGATACGCAGTATTTT
size: NA
J: TRBJ2-3
V: TRBV7-9
D: NA
length: 13

CDR3: CASRSTGEQYF
DNA: TGTGCCAGCAGATCTACAGGGGAGCAGTACTTC
size: few
J: TRBJ2-7
V: TRBV27
D: NA
length: 11

CDR3: CASSPCEQYF
DNA: TGTGCCAGCAGCCCCTGTGAGCAGTACTTC
size: NA
J: TRBJ2-7
V: TRBV3-1/TRBV3-2
D: NA
length: 10

CDR3: CASSQDFVTTNSPLHF
DNA: TGCGCCAGCAGCCAAGATTTTGTGACAACGAATTCACCCCTCCACTTT
size: NA
J: TRBJ1-6
V: TRBV4-3
D: NA
length: 16

CDR3: CASSPRGTEFAFF
DNA: TGTGCCAGCTCACCAAGGGGGACAGAGTTTGCTTTCTTT
size: NA
J: TRBJ1-1
V: TRBV18
D: TRBD1
length: 13

CDR3: CASSQLSSGGVDTQYF
DNA: TGCGCCAGCAGCCAATTGTCTAGCGGGGGGGTAGATACGCAGTATTTT
size: NA
J: TRBJ2-3
V: TRBV4-3
D: TRBD2
length: 16

CDR3: CASSQGRPSTGELFF
DNA: TGTGCCAGCAGCCAAGGGAGACCTTCCACCGGGGAGCTGTTTTTT
size: NA
J: TRBJ2-2
V: TRBV3-1/TRBV3-2
D: NA
length: 15

CDR3: CASSQDWRDPRFSGNTIYF
DNA: TGCGCCAGCAGCCAAGATTGGAGGGACCCACGTTTCTCTGGAAACACCATATATTTT
size: NA
J: TRBJ1-3
V: TRBV4-3
D: NA
length: 19

CDR3: CASSLSGVYGYTF
DNA: TGTGCCAGCAGCTTATCCGGTGTCTATGGCTACACCTTC
size: NA
J: TRBJ1-2
V: TRBV5-4
D: NA
length: 13

CDR3: CASSQTGENGYTF
DNA: TGTGCCAGTAGCCAGACAGGGGAAAACGGCTACACCTTC
size: NA
J: TRBJ1-2
V: TRBV19
D: TRBD1
length: 13

CDR3: CASSPRPRGSMGEETQYF
DNA: TGTGCCAGCAGCCCCCGCCCCAGGGGTTCTATGGGAGAAGAGACCCAGTACTTC
size: once
J: TRBJ2-5
V: TRBV7-6
D: NA
length: 18

CDR3: CASSPLPGAQETQYF
DNA: TGTGCTAGCAGCCCCCTTCCGGGAGCCCAAGAGACCCAGTACTTC
size: NA
J: TRBJ2-5
V: TRBV7-7
D: NA
length: 15

CDR3: CASSLDRAGTGELFF
DNA: TGTGCCAGCAGCTTAGATAGGGCAGGGACCGGGGAGCTGTTTTTT
size: NA
J: TRBJ2-2
V: TRBV11-2
D: NA
length: 15

CDR3: CASSRAHEQFF
DNA: TGTGCCAGCAGCCGAGCCCATGAGCAGTTCTTC
size: NA
J: TRBJ2-1
V: TRBV3-1/TRBV3-2
D: NA
length: 11

CDR3: CASSLGQGSTGNTIYF
DNA: TGTGCCAGCAGCTTAGGTCAGGGTTCTACTGGAAACACCATATATTTT
size: few
J: TRBJ1-3
V: TRBV7-6
D: NA
length: 16

CDR3: CSVSTGGNTEAFF
DNA: TGCAGCGTCAGTACAGGGGGCAACACTGAAGCTTTCTTT
size: NA
J: TRBJ1-1
V: TRBV29-1
D: TRBD1
length: 13

CDR3: CASSAVGGVTDTQYF
DNA: TGTGCCAGCAGCGCGGTCGGGGGGGTCACAGATACGCAGTATTTT
size: NA
J: TRBJ2-3
V: TRBV9
D: TRBD2
length: 15

CDR3: CAISRERVETQYF
DNA: TGTGCCATCAGCCGGGAGAGGGTAGAGACCCAGTACTTC
size: few
J: TRBJ2-5
V: TRBV10-3
D: NA
length: 13

CDR3: CASSFGQGGVYTF
DNA: TGTGCCAGCAGTTTCGGACAGGGGGGAGTCTACACCTTC
size: NA
J: TRBJ1-2
V: TRBV6-5
D: TRBD1
length: 13

CDR3: CASSLSLAGGYEQYF
DNA: TGTGCCAGCAGCTTGAGTCTAGCGGGAGGGTACGAGCAGTACTTC
size: few
J: TRBJ2-7
V: TRBV11-2
D: TRBD2
length: 15

CDR3: CASTQGREWGNEQFF
DNA: TGTGCCAGCACCCAGGGGCGGGAGTGGGGCAATGAGCAGTTCTTC
size: NA
J: TRBJ2-1
V: TRBV28
D: NA
length: 15

CDR3: CASSFNGEAVYGYTF
DNA: TGTGCCAGCAGCTTCAATGGGGAGGCGGTCTATGGCTACACCTTC
size: NA
J: TRBJ1-2
V: TRBV7-9
D: NA
length: 15

CDR3: CASSFHPAGEKTQYF
DNA: TGCGCCAGCAGTTTCCACCCGGCGGGCGAGAAGACCCAGTACTTC
size: NA
J: TRBJ2-5
V: TRBV5-1
D: NA
length: 15

CDR3: CASEGTETSGADREQYF
DNA: TGTGCCAGCGAGGGGACGGAGACTAGCGGGGCGGATCGGGAGCAGTACTTC
size: NA
J: TRBJ2-7
V: TRBV2
D: TRBD2
length: 17

CDR3: CASSQFGGNEKLFF
DNA: TGTGCCAGCAGTCAATTTGGAGGGAATGAAAAACTGTTTTTT
size: NA
J: TRBJ1-4
V: TRBV2
D: NA
length: 14

CDR3: CASSQHRTGNIQYF
DNA: TGTGCCAGCAGCCAACACCGGACAGGGAACATTCAGTACTTC
size: once
J: TRBJ2-4
V: TRBV5-6
D: TRBD1
length: 14

CDR3: CASSISRANEQFF
DNA: TGTGCCAGTAGTATATCTAGAGCAAATGAGCAGTTCTTC
size: once
J: TRBJ2-1
V: TRBV19
D: NA
length: 13

CDR3: CASSLGDRGTFAFF
DNA: TGTGCCAGCAGCTTAGGGGACAGGGGAACGTTCGCTTTCTTT
size: NA
J: TRBJ1-1
V: TRBV7-2
D: TRBD1
length: 14

CDR3: CASSMSRRYEQYF
DNA: TGTGCCAGTAGTATGAGTCGCAGGTACGAGCAGTACTTC
size: NA
J: TRBJ2-7
V: TRBV19
D: NA
length: 13

CDR3: CSVEVDRVRRF
DNA: TGCAGCGTTGAAGTAGACAGAGTTCGACGCTTT
size: NA
J: TRBJ1-3
V: TRBV29-1
D: NA
length: 11

CDR3: CASAPPGQETQYF
DNA: TGTGCCAGTGCCCCGCCGGGGCAAGAGACCCAGTACTTC
size: NA
J: TRBJ2-5
V: TRBV19
D: NA
length: 13

CDR3: CASSSLAGGPTDTQYF
DNA: TGTGCCAGCAGCTCCTTAGCGGGGGGCCCCACAGATACGCAGTATTTT
size: NA
J: TRBJ2-3
V: TRBV7-2
D: TRBD2
length: 16

CDR3: CARNSGTGGTEAFF
DNA: TGTGCCCGAAATAGTGGGACAGGGGGCACTGAAGCTTTCTTT
size: NA
J: TRBJ1-1
V: TRBV30
D: TRBD1
length: 14